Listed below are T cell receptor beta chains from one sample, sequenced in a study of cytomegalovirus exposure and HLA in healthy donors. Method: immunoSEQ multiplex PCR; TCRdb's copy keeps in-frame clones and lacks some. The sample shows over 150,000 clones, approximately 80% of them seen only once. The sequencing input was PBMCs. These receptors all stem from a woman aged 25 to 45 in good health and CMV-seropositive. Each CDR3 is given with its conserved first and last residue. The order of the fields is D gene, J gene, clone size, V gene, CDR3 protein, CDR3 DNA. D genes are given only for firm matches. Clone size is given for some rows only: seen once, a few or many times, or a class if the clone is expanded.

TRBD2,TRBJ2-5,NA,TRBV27,CASSFGGRETQYF,TGTGCCAGCAGTTTCGGCGGGAGGGAGACCCAGTACTTC
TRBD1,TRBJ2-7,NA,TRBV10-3,CAISEQQGAEEQYF,TGTGCCATCAGTGAGCAACAGGGGGCGGAAGAGCAGTACTTC
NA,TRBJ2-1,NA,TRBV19,CASSEQGNSYNEQFF,TGTGCCAGTAGTGAGCAGGGGAACTCCTACAATGAGCAGTTCTTC
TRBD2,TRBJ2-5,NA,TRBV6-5,CAVKKGLANQETQYF,TGTGCAGTTAAAAAAGGACTAGCGAATCAAGAGACCCAGTACTTC
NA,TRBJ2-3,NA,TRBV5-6,CASRSRGLNTDTQYF,TGTGCCAGCAGATCCCGAGGGCTAAACACAGATACGCAGTATTTT
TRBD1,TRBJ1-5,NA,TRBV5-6,CASSSQRLGTGSNQPQHF,TGTGCCAGCAGTTCCCAGCGCCTGGGGACAGGTAGCAATCAGCCCCAGCATTTT
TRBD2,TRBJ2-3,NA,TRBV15,CATSRITSGVDTQYF,TGTGCCACCAGCAGGATAACTAGCGGTGTGGATACGCAGTATTTT
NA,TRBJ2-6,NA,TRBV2,CASSITVSGANVLTF,TGTGCCAGCAGTATAACAGTCTCTGGGGCCAACGTCCTGACTTTC
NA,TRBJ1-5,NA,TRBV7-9,CASRQDGNQPQHF,TGTGCCAGCAGACAGGACGGCAATCAGCCCCAGCATTTT
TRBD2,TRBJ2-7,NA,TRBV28,CASSLGGLAGYEQYF,TGTGCCAGCAGTTTGGGGGGACTAGCAGGCTACGAGCAGTACTTC
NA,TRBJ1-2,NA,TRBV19,CASSKSWGYTF,TGTGCCAGTAGTAAGAGTTGGGGCTACACCTTC
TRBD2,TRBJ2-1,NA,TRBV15,CATSRGPRGRLNEQFF,TGTGCCACCAGCAGGGGTCCACGCGGGAGATTGAATGAGCAGTTCTTC
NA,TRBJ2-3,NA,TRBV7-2,CASRNTGTDTQYF,TGTGCCAGCAGAAATACAGGAACAGATACGCAGTATTTT
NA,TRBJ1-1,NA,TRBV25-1,CASSEIGEGNTEAFF,TGTGCCAGCAGTGAGATAGGGGAAGGGAACACTGAAGCTTTCTTT
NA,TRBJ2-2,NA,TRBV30,CASTEGTGELFF,TGTGCCTCGACCGAGGGCACCGGGGAGCTGTTTTTT
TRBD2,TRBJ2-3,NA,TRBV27,CASSLNGRALTDTQYF,TGTGCCAGCAGTTTAAACGGGAGGGCCCTCACAGATACGCAGTATTTT
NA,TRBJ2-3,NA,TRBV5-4,CASSLVGTPSDTQYF,TGTGCCAGCAGCTTGGTGGGCACCCCCTCAGATACGCAGTATTTT
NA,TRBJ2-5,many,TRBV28,CASSSTGVEETQYF,TGTGCCAGCAGTTCGACGGGGGTAGAGGAGACCCAGTACTTC
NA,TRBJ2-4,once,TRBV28,CASSLLGREENIQYF,TGTGCCAGCAGTTTACTGGGGAGAGAGGAAAACATTCAGTACTTC
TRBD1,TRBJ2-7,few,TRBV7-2,CASSFQTGIAYEQYF,TGTGCCAGCAGCTTCCAGACAGGGATAGCCTACGAGCAGTACTTC
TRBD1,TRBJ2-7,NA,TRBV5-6,CASSPGTGLYEQYF,TGTGCCAGCAGCCCCGGGACAGGGTTGTACGAGCAGTACTTC
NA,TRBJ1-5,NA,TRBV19,CASSIQQVSNQPQHF,TGTGCCAGTAGTATCCAACAGGTGAGCAATCAGCCCCAGCATTTT
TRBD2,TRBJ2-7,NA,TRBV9,CASSPRLAGVYEQYF,TGTGCCAGCAGCCCCCGCTTAGCGGGGGTCTACGAGCAGTACTTC
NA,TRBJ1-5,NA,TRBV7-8,CASSLGRSSNQPQHF,TGTGCCAGCAGCTTAGGCAGGTCCAGCAATCAGCCCCAGCATTTT
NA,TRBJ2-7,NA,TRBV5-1,CASSLEFTAYEQYF,TGCGCCAGCAGCTTGGAGTTTACAGCCTACGAGCAGTACTTC
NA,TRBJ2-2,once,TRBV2,CASTGMRQTGELFF,TGTGCCAGTACAGGGATGCGACAAACCGGGGAGCTGTTTTTT
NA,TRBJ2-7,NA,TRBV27,CASSLWADAGNEQYF,TGTGCCAGCAGTTTATGGGCCGACGCAGGTAACGAGCAGTACTTC
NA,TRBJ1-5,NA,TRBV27,CATRRGGHVGSNQPQHF,TGTGCCACCAGGCGAGGGGGACACGTAGGAAGCAATCAGCCCCAGCATTTT
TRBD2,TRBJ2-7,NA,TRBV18,CASSSSPGTSSYEQYF,TGTGCCAGCTCATCTTCGCCCGGGACTAGTTCCTACGAGCAGTACTTC
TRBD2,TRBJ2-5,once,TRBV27,CASSLRLAGGPETQYF,TGTGCCAGCAGTTTAAGACTAGCGGGAGGGCCAGAGACCCAGTACTTC
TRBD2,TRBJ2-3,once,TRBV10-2,CASSDSGRAVDTQYF,TGCGCCAGCAGTGATAGCGGGAGGGCCGTAGATACGCAGTATTTT
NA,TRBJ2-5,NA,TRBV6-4,CATAGVGAGNETQYF,TGTGCCACCGCCGGAGTGGGGGCGGGTAACGAGACCCAGTACTTC
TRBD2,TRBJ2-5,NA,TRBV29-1,CSVGLAGGPEETQYF,TGCAGCGTAGGTCTAGCGGGAGGGCCGGAAGAGACCCAGTACTTC
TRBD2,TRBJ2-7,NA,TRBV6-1,CASSDLAGVSYEQYF,TGTGCCAGCAGTGACCTAGCGGGAGTCTCCTACGAGCAGTACTTC
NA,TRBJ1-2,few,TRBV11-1,CASSAHRDGGYTF,TGTGCCAGCAGTGCCCACAGGGATGGCGGCTACACCTTC
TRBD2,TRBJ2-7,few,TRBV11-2,CASSLRTSGSPYEQYF,TGTGCCAGCAGCTTACGGACTAGCGGGAGCCCCTACGAGCAGTACTTC
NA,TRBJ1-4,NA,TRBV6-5,CASSDDTNREKLFF,TGTGCCAGCAGTGATGACACGAATCGTGAAAAACTGTTTTTT
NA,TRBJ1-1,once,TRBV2,CASSEGRGMNTEAFF,TGTGCCAGCAGTGAGGGGCGGGGGATGAACACTGAAGCTTTCTTT
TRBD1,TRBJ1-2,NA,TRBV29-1,CSVVKAGGLNYGYTF,TGCAGCGTTGTAAAGGCAGGGGGCCTTAACTATGGCTACACCTTC
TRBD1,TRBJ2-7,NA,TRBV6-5,CASSRDRKAYEQYF,TGTGCCAGCAGTCGGGACAGAAAAGCCTACGAGCAGTACTTC
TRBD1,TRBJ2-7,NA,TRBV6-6,CASTPGQDFSKQYF,TGTGCCAGCACCCCGGGACAGGACTTCTCCAAGCAGTACTTC
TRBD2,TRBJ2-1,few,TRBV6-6,CASRVAGDYNEQFF,TGTGCCAGCAGAGTAGCGGGAGACTACAATGAGCAGTTCTTC
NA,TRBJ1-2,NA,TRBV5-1,CASSLAILTGRDYGYTF,TGCGCCAGCAGCTTGGCCATCCTAACAGGGAGGGACTATGGCTACACCTTC
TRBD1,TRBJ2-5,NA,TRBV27,CASSSDRGSQETQYF,TGTGCCAGCAGTTCCGACAGGGGGAGCCAAGAGACCCAGTACTTC
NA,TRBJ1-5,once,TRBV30,CAWRDSPNQPQHF,TGTGCCTGGAGGGACAGTCCCAATCAGCCCCAGCATTTT
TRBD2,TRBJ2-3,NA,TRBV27,CASSSSTSGRSF,TGTGCCAGCAGTTCGTCGACTAGCGGGAGGAGCTTT
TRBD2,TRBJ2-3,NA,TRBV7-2,CASSSLAGVPDTQYF,TGTGCCAGCAGCTCATTAGCGGGAGTCCCAGATACGCAGTATTTT
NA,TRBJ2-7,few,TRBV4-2,CASSQDGNRAYEQYF,TGTGCCAGCAGCCAAGACGGAAACAGGGCCTACGAGCAGTACTTC
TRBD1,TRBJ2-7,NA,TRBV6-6,CATLPQGALKSEQYF,TGTGCCACCTTACCCCAGGGGGCTTTAAAGTCCGAGCAGTACTTC
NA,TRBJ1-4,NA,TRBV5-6,CASSRNIGDEKLFF,TGTGCCAGCAGTCGTAACATCGGGGATGAAAAACTGTTTTTT
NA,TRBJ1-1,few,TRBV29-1,CSVESVMNTEAFF,TGCAGCGTTGAGAGTGTCATGAACACTGAAGCTTTCTTT
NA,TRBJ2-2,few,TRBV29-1,CSVPAGWSGELFF,TGCAGCGTTCCGGCAGGGTGGTCCGGGGAGCTGTTTTTT
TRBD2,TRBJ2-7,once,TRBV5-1,CASSLGGGLAREQYF,TGCGCCAGCAGCTTGGGTGGAGGACTAGCGAGGGAGCAGTACTTC
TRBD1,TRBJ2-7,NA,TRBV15,CATSRWDSYYEQYF,TGTGCCACCAGCAGGTGGGACAGTTACTACGAGCAGTACTTC
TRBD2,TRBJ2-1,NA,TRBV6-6,CASSYRGGTNEQFF,TGTGCCAGCAGTTACCGGGGAGGGACCAATGAGCAGTTCTTC
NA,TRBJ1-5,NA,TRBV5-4,CASSPGGSNQPQHF,TGTGCCAGCAGCCCGGGAGGCAGCAATCAGCCCCAGCATTTT
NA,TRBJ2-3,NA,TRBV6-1,CASSEGRGRDTDTQYF,TGTGCCAGCAGTGAAGGAAGGGGGCGGGACACAGATACGCAGTATTTT
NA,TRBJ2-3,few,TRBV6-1,CASSGNLRRPSTDTQYF,TGTGCCAGCAGTGGCAACCTCCGGAGGCCTAGCACAGATACGCAGTATTTT
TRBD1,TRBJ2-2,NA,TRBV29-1,CSVGRQGPNTGELFF,TGCAGCGTGGGAAGACAGGGCCCGAACACCGGGGAGCTGTTTTTT
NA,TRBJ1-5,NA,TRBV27,CASSLYGQPQHF,TGTGCCAGCAGTTTATACGGGCAGCCCCAGCATTTT